This paragraph reports one TCR beta chain. Its antigen is not known. Run at survey level, the immunoSEQ assay was version v3.0. Profiled with immunoSEQ multiplex PCR; TCRdb holds only in-frame clones, not every one. The data contain 25,000 to 30,000 clones, around four fifths of them singletons. Per individual, the PBMC samples numbered at least one pre-ART and at least two post-ART. Participants who had HIV were, without exception, treated in the United States. The entry originates in a study of long-term antiretroviral therapy in people with HIV. Study overall: The 2015 recommendation for immediate ART came about a decade after the earliest samples. Study-level results: Despite increasing after ART, diversity remained lower than that of transplant donor controls.

The sequences come from unsorted PBMCs, collected 1.5 years before starting antiretroviral therapy. This receptor was taken from a man in his late teens or twenties with HIV.

CDR3 nucleotide sequence: TGTGCCAGCAGCTTGGACAGCTACAATCAGCCCCAGCATTTT. The encoded protein is CASSLDSYNQPQHF. The J gene is TRBJ1-5, the V gene TRBV11-2, with D perhaps TRBD1 (6 bases). Germline V gene sequence: CDR1 SGHAT, CDR2 FQNNGV. This CDR3 is 14 amino acids long. Trimming removed 3 bases from V and 3 bases from J, with 9 bases in between.